This T cell receptor beta chain was retrieved from a study of blood T cells in healthy people across ages. Notes on the study in general: CMV infection status of these donors was not known.

The authors ran a second PCR of 7 to 11 cycles using a sample-barcoded 5' primer and a J-beta primer mix. One entry per CDR3 protein results from TCRdb running MiXCR on the 5' RACE reads. The sample includes around 710,000 distinct CDR3 sequences, around 46% of them seen just once. Comment on this clonotype: What it binds is unknown.

This CDR3 is 14 amino acids long. CDR1 is ENHRY and CDR2 is SYGVKD in the germline V gene. V gave up 2 bases and J gave up 1 base, with 6 bases separating them. The sample comprised blood. The receptor was isolated from a woman aged 60-75 years in good health. This chain uses TRBV10-3 with TRBJ1-3; D gene uncertain. The DNA for the CDR3 is TGTGCCATCAGTGAGGGAAATTCTGGAAACACCATATATTTT. It translates to CAISEGNSGNTIYF.